The source of this T cell receptor (beta chain) is a study of T cell repertoires in cytomegalovirus infection. Study information: Signatures in public TCR beta sequences pointed to both CMV infection and matching HLA type. Study-wide results and caveats: Ex vivo, HLA-C-restricted CMV-specific TCR beta clonotypes prevailed over the rest of the response.

The CDR3 consists of 11 residues. Germline loops: CDR1 SEHNR, CDR2 FQNEAQ (reference sequence). V lost 0 bases to trimming and J lost 10 bases, with 6 bases between them. As concerns this clonotype: Its antigen is not known.

TCRdb itself ran the reads through MiXCR, one entry per CDR3 protein. The data show about 74,000 distinct CDR3 sequences, with about 27% seen just once and 50% to 65% held by the top ten. The sequence derives from a human donor in good health (CMV status not recorded). Some clones in this sample may be carry-over from other donors' samples. Sequencing used CD8+ T cells from cultured PBMCs, obtained from culture after CMV antigen stimulation. This rearrangement joins TRBV7-9 to TRBJ1-1, with no clear D. CDR3 bases: TGTGCCAGCAGCTTAGCGCCCGGAGCTTTCTTT. This codes for CASSLAPGAFF.